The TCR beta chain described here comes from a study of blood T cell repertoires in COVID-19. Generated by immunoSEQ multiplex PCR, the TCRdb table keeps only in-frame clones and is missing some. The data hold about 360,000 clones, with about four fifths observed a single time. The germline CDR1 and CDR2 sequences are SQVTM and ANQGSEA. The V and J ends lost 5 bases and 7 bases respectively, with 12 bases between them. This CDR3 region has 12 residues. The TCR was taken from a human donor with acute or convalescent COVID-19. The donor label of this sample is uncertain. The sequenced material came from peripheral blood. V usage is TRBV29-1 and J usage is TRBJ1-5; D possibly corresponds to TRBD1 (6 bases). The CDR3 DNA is TGCAGCGTTTTAACAGGGAGCCAGCCCCAGCATTTT. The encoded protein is CSVLTGSQPQHF.